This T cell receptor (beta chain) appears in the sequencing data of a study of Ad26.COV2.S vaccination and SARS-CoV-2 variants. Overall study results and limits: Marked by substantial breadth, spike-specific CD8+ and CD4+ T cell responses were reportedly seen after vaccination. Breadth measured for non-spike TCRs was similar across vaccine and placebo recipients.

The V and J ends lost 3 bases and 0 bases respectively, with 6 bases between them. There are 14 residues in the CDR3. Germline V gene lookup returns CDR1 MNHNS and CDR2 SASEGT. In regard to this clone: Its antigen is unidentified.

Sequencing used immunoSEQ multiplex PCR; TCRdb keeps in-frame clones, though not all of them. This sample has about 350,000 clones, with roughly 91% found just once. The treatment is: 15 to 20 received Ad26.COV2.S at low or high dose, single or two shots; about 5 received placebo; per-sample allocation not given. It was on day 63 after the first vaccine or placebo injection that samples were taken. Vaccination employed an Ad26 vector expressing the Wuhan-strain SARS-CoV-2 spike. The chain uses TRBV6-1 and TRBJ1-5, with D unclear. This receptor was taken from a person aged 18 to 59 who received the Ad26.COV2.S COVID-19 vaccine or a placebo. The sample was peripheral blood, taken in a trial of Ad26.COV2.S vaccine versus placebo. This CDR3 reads CASSDQYSNQPQHF. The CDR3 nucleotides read TGTGCCAGCAGTGACCAGTATAGCAATCAGCCCCAGCATTTT.